This T cell receptor (beta chain) was sequenced in a study of monozygotic twins with inflammatory bowel disease. Comment on this clonotype: What it binds is unknown.

cDNA for each sample came from eight separate reactions. TCRdb derives one entry per CDR3 protein from the 5' RACE reads, leaving out DNA. Recorded for this sample: 440,000 or so distinct CDR3 sequences. The CDR3 extends over 13 amino acids. Germline lookup yields CDR1 MDHEN and CDR2 SYDVKM. Study-wide points: Among twins, concordant and discordant pairs did not differ in repertoire similarity, possibly from limited power. Using the inverse Simpson index, IBD patients had lower TCRbeta diversity than healthy co-twins.

Input material: blood. V and J are TRBV28 and TRBJ2-7; TCRdb returns TRBD1, unconfirmable since there is no DNA. The TCR sequence derives from a human donor with ulcerative colitis or Crohn's disease, or a healthy co-twin of an affected twin (not recorded which). The CDR3 region is CASIPWERNEQYF. The full variable domain, with the rest looked up from reference TRBV28 and TRBJ2-7, is DVKVTQSSRYLVKRTGEKVFLECVQDMDHENMFWYRQDPGLGLRLIYFSYDVKMKEKGDIPEGYSVSREKKERFSLILESASTNQTSMYLCASIPWERNEQYFGPGTRLTVT.